This T cell receptor beta chain was documented in a study of OX40 agonist ivuxolimab in advanced cancers. At the level of the study: Patients undergoing dose escalation presented with hepatocellular carcinoma, melanoma, renal cell or head and neck cancer.

Remarks on this clone: Its antigen is not identified.

Germline CDR1 is SGHRS and CDR2 is YFSETQ. This CDR3 contains 17 residues. With 3 bases clipped from V and 1 base from J, the junction kept 6 bases outside the gene matches. On cycle 4 day 1 and cycle 7 day 1, as well as at baseline, blood was sampled. This table comes from immunoSEQ multiplex PCR, and its TCRdb copy is limited to in-frame clones, with some not included. The sample records tens of thousands of clones, over 75% being singletons. Whole-study results and caveats: Within 6 weeks, CD4+ and CD8+ blood T cells expanded clonally at 0.1 to 3.0 mg/kg. Compared with CD4+, CD8+ T cells on average had more expanded clones.

Source: CD4+ or CD8+ T cells sorted from blood, taken in a trial of the OX40 agonist ivuxolimab. J is TRBJ2-1 and V is TRBV5-1; 11 bases align to TRBD2. The sequence was collected from an adult with an advanced solid tumor such as melanoma, head and neck, liver or kidney cancer. The CDR3 spells CASSSSTSGVSYNEQFF. In nucleotides, the CDR3 is TGCGCCAGCAGCTCCTCGACTAGCGGGGTGTCCTACAATGAGCAGTTCTTC.